This TCR beta chain was captured by sequencing in a study of cytomegalovirus exposure and HLA in healthy donors. Germline CDR1 and CDR2: SGDLS and YYNGEE. Trimming cost V 4 bases and J 7 bases; bases outside gene matches: 15. The length of the CDR3 is 17 residues. Amplification used 60 Vbeta primers and 13 Jbeta primers. Only in-frame clones appear in the TCRdb table, and some are missing; sequencing was by immunoSEQ multiplex PCR. This sample has 95,000 to 150,000 clones; roughly 70% occur once, and the top ten carry about 2.8%. The sample comprised PBMCs. The chain is built from TRBV9 and TRBJ2-2, with 8 bases fitting TRBD2. This receptor was identified in a woman aged 40 to 50 in good health and CMV-seropositive. CDR3 in DNA: TGTGCCAGCAGCCCCAAAGGAAGCGGGAGAATCGTCGGGGAGCTGTTTTTT. Translated, it gives CASSPKGSGRIVGELFF.